Below, 4 T cell receptor beta chains from the same sample are listed, as sequenced in a study of T cell responses to AZD1222 COVID-19 vaccine. Libraries were prepared by immunoSEQ multiplex PCR; TCRdb keeps only in-frame clonotypes and omits some of them. The sample lists 200,000 or so clones, around 87% occurring once. The sequencing used peripheral blood, collected on day 0 of MenACWY control vaccination. Source of these receptors: an adult in good health.

The chain carries TRBV7-3 and TRBJ2-3, with D perhaps TRBD2 (5 bases). V was cut by 2 bases and J by 7 bases, with 10 bases left in between. The CDR3 has 13 amino acids. The germline V gene encodes CDR1 SGHTA and CDR2 FQGTGA. CDR3 amino acids: CASSLGGGNTQYF. The CDR3 DNA reads as TGTGCCAGCAGCTTAGGAGGTGGGAATACGCAGTATTTT.

The J gene is TRBJ1-1, the V gene TRBV5-1; D call uncertain. Trimming shortened V by 0 bases and J by 1 base, and 4 bases separated the two germline ends. The CDR3 loop spans 13 amino acids. Germline V gene sequence: CDR1 SGHRS, CDR2 YFSETQ. CDR3 in amino acids: CASSLGWNTEAFF. CDR3 sequence (DNA): TGCGCCAGCAGCTTGGGCTGGAACACTGAAGCTTTCTTT.

The V call is TRBV5-1, the J call TRBJ2-1; the match to TRBD2 covers 11 bases. Germline V gives CDR1 SGHRS, CDR2 YFSETQ. The CDR3 runs to 17 residues. V lost 4 bases, J lost 0 bases, and 6 bases stayed unmatched. The DNA for the CDR3 is TGCGCCAGCAGCAATGGGACTAGCGGTATCTCCTACAATGAGCAGTTCTTC. Residues: CASSNGTSGISYNEQFF. The variable domain in full, completed from reference TRBV5-1 and TRBJ2-1, reads KAGVTQTPRYLIKTRGQQVTLSCSPISGHRSVSWYQQTPGQGLQFLFEYFSETQRNKGNFPGRFSGRQFSNSRSEMNVSTLELGDSALYLCASSNGTSGISYNEQFFGPGTRLTVL.

The V gene is TRBV7-2, the J gene TRBJ2-7; D is perhaps TRBD2 (6 bases). Germline V gene sequence: CDR1 SGHTA, CDR2 FQGNSA. This CDR3 has 15 amino acids. V lost 4 bases, J lost 0 bases, and 13 bases lay in between. In DNA form, the CDR3 reads TGTGCCAGCAGCTCGGACGGGAGCTTCTCCTACGAGCAGTACTTC. Its translation: CASSSDGSFSYEQYF.